The 25 T cell receptor beta chains listed next were all sequenced from one sample in a study of blood T cell repertoires in COVID-19. Using immunoSEQ multiplex PCR, the repertoire was profiled, and TCRdb retains in-frame clones only, with some absent. Counted here are about 80,000 clones, 85% to 90% occurring once; the ten biggest clones make up around 4.1%. The material sequenced was peripheral blood. The receptor set was obtained from an elderly woman with active or convalescent COVID-19.

The CDR3 DNA is TGCGCCAGCAGCCAAGAGACAGGGGTAGGGTATGGCTACACCTTC. Protein sequence: CASSQETGVGYGYTF. The rearrangement links TRBV4-3 to TRBJ1-2, with 8 positions matching TRBD1. V dropped 0 bases and J dropped 5; count of bases not matched to a gene: 5. The CDR3 totals 15 residues. Germline V CDR1 and CDR2: LGHNA, YSLEER.

J is TRBJ1-6 and V is TRBV27; D not certain. The V end was cut by 2 bases, the J end by 10 bases, with 9 bases between. This CDR3 contains 13 residues. CDR1 MNHEY and CDR2 SMNVEV come from the germline V gene (reference sequence). DNA for the CDR3: TGTGCCAGCAGTTTAGGTCTCGCGTCACCCCTCCACTTT. Protein product: CASSLGLASPLHF.

This sequence joins TRBV7-9 and TRBJ2-7, with D perhaps matching TRBD2 (6 bases). V shed 1 base and J shed 0 bases, with 22 bases lying between them. This CDR3 region has 19 residues. CDR1 is SEHNR and CDR2 is FQNEAQ in the germline V gene (reference sequence). The DNA of the CDR3 is TGTGCCAGCAGCTTAGTCAGGTTGGGCGTAGCCGGGGGCTCCTACGAGCAGTACTTC. Protein sequence: CASSLVRLGVAGGSYEQYF.

The rearrangement joins TRBV5-4 to TRBJ1-6; no firm D call. V was shortened by 2 bases and J by 0 bases, with 6 bases between the two germline ends. CDR1 is SGHNT, CDR2 YYREEE, per germline (reference sequence). The CDR3 covers 15 residues. The CDR3 is CASSFESSYNSPLHF. Written as DNA, the CDR3 is TGTGCCAGCAGCTTTGAGAGCTCCTATAATTCACCCCTCCACTTT.

This sequence joins TRBV19 and TRBJ1-1, with D tentatively TRBD1 (6 bases). Germline V gene sequence: CDR1 LNHDA, CDR2 SQIVND (reference sequence). V was pared by 6 bases and J by 0 bases, with 11 bases between. This CDR3 comprises 14 residues. In nucleotides, the CDR3 is TGTGCCAGTAGGCCACAGGGAATGAACACTGAAGCTTTCTTT. It specifies CASRPQGMNTEAFF.

The chain carries TRBV2 and TRBJ1-6, with D perhaps TRBD1 (5 bases). Trimming cost V 6 bases and J 16 bases, with 13 bases left between them. Germline CDR1 is SNHLY and CDR2 is FYNNEI. CDR3 length: 11 amino acids. The chain's CDR3 is CASREGRRLHF. CDR3 bases: TGTGCCAGCAGGGAGGGACGGAGACTCCACTTT.

The chain carries TRBV11-2 and TRBJ2-5, with 7 bases matching TRBD1. CDR3 length equals 13 residues. J gave up 5 bases and V 5 bases, and 5 bases lay outside the gene matches. Germline CDR1 reads SGHAT; CDR2 reads FQNNGV. The chain's CDR3 is CASSRDREETQYF. For the CDR3, the DNA is TGTGCCAGCAGCCGGGACAGAGAGGAGACCCAGTACTTC.

This clone was detected only once. The genes are TRBV7-2 and TRBJ2-5, with D tentatively TRBD1 (8 bases). Germline-derived CDR1 and CDR2 are SGHTA and FQGNSA. The V gene lost 5 bases and the J gene lost 3 bases, with 13 bases spanning the gap. The CDR3 is 14 amino acids. The CDR3 spells CASSPQGGEETQYF. The CDR3 bases are TGTGCCAGCAGCCCACAGGGGGGGGAAGAGACCCAGTACTTC.

The V and J genes are TRBV12-3 or TRBV12-4 and TRBJ1-1; no clear D. Trimming cost V 3 bases and J 2 bases, with 4 bases left between them. This CDR3 is built from 12 residues. The CDR3 spells CASSFSNTEAFF. The CDR3 DNA follows: TGTGCCAGCAGTTTCAGTAACACTGAAGCTTTCTTT.

This chain links TRBV19 with TRBJ1-4; 7 bases are a match to TRBD1. V was pared by 5 bases and J by 3 bases, with 9 bases of the junction left unmatched. This CDR3 comprises 16 residues. Germline V gene data show CDR1 as LNHDA and CDR2 as SQIVND (reference sequence). CDR3 protein: CASSSQGGMSNEKLFF. CDR3 sequence (DNA): TGTGCCAGTAGTTCCCAAGGGGGCATGTCTAATGAAAAACTGTTTTTT. The whole variable domain, filled in from reference TRBV19 and TRBJ1-4, reads DGGITQSPKYLFRKEGQNVTLSCEQNLNHDAMYWYRQDPGQGLRLIYYSQIVNDFQKGDIAEGYSVSREKKESFPLTVTSAQKNPTAFYLCASSSQGGMSNEKLFFGSGTQLSVL.

This clone was observed a single time. The CDR3 nucleotides are TGTGCCAGCAGCCAAGTCAGGGGTGGCTACACCTTC. It encodes CASSQVRGGYTF. The genes are TRBV3-1 (or the pseudogene TRBV3-2) and TRBJ1-2, with a weak D call TRBD1 (6 bases). The CDR3 consists of 12 residues. V was trimmed by 1 base and J by 7 bases, leaving 7 bases between them. Germline-derived CDR1 and CDR2 are LGHDT and YNNKEL (reference sequence).

This clone was counted between two and nine times. The genes are TRBV27 and TRBJ1-5; D possibly corresponds to TRBD1 (5 bases). The germline gives CDR1 MNHEY, CDR2 SMNVEV (reference sequence). The length of the CDR3 is 14 residues. Trimming took 6 bases from V and 2 from J, leaving 11 bases between them. The CDR3 loop is CASSPVRGNQPQHF. The CDR3 nucleotides are TGTGCCAGCAGCCCGGTCAGGGGCAATCAGCCCCAGCATTTT.

CDR3 loop: CASSVDPTGTAQETQYF. CDR3 DNA sequence: TGTGCCAGCAGCGTTGACCCGACTGGGACAGCCCAAGAGACCCAGTACTTC. The J gene is TRBJ2-5, the V gene TRBV9; TRBD1 matches 7 bases. J gave up 1 base and V 2 bases, and 11 bases lay outside the gene matches. The CDR3 totals 17 residues. Germline CDR1 is SGDLS and CDR2 is YYNGEE.

The chain combines TRBV5-5 with TRBJ1-3, with a weak D call TRBD1 (5 bases). This CDR3 has 14 amino acids. The V and J ends lost 4 bases and 3 bases respectively, with 11 bases between them. Germline CDR1 reads SGHKS; CDR2 reads YYEKEE (reference sequence). The chain's CDR3 is CASSRTDSGNTIYF. The CDR3 region has the DNA TGTGCCAGCAGCCGAACAGACAGTGGAAACACCATATATTTT. Supplemented by reference TRBV5-5 and TRBJ1-3, the full variable domain reads DAGVTQSPTHLIKTRGQQVTLRCSPISGHKSVSWYQQVLGQGPQFIFQYYEKEERGRGNFPDRFSARQFPNYSSELNVNALLLGDSALYLCASSRTDSGNTIYFGEGSWLTVV.

The chain is built from TRBV6-2 or TRBV6-3 and TRBJ2-5; 9 bases map to TRBD1. CDR3 length equals 14 residues. Germline values: CDR1 MNHEY, CDR2 SVGEGT. V trimming: 5 bases; J trimming: 4 bases; junction bases outside the gene matches: 5. The CDR3 region is CASSPGTGLETQYF. The CDR3, as DNA: TGTGCCAGCAGTCCCGGGACAGGGTTAGAGACCCAGTACTTC.

The rearrangement uses TRBV2 and TRBJ2-3; a possible D gene is TRBD1 (6 bases). CDR1 is SNHLY and CDR2 is FYNNEI in the germline V gene. The V end lost 4 bases, the J end lost 2 bases, and 13 bases lay between the germline ends. This CDR3 has 15 residues. CDR3 nucleotides: TGTGCCAGCAGTGCGGGACAAATAGACACAGATACGCAGTATTTT. As protein: CASSAGQIDTDTQYF.

The chain employs TRBV7-8 and TRBJ2-2, with 7 bases identical to TRBD1. Germline V gene data show CDR1 as SGHVS and CDR2 as FQNEAQ. The J segment lost 6 bases and the V segment lost 5 bases, leaving 6 bases of the junction unmatched. This CDR3 has 14 residues. CDR3 DNA sequence: TGTGCCAGCAGCGTCTACAGGGGAGCCGGGGAGCTGTTTTTT. Protein: CASSVYRGAGELFF.

V and J are TRBV5-5 and TRBJ1-5; TRBD1 is a possible D gene (5 bases). V lost 4 bases and J 0 bases, leaving 14 bases between the germline ends. The length of the CDR3 is 16 residues. CDR1 and CDR2 from the germline V gene are SGHKS and YYEKEE (reference sequence). The CDR3, as DNA: TGTGCCAGCAGCCAGAGCCCCAGGGCTAGCAATCAGCCCCAGCATTTT. This sequence encodes CASSQSPRASNQPQHF.

Worth noting for this clone: The same CDR3 is also encoded by other DNA sequences in this sample. This chain joins TRBV18 and TRBJ2-3, with 9 bases that match TRBD1. The CDR3 loop spans 15 amino acids. CDR1 and CDR2 (germline): KGHSH, LQKENI. V lost 3 bases, J lost 3 bases, and 4 bases stayed unmatched. DNA of the CDR3: TGTGCCAGCTCACCGGGACAGGGAGTAACAGATACGCAGTATTTT. It encodes CASSPGQGVTDTQYF.

The V call is TRBV6-1, the J call TRBJ2-1; 13 nucleotides agree with TRBD2. The V and J ends lost 4 bases and 4 bases, in that order; junction bases with no gene match: 16. There are 20 residues in the CDR3. The germline CDR1 and CDR2 sequences are MNHNS and SASEGT. CDR3 sequence reads: CASSALPGTSGTRGYNEQFF. CDR3 nucleotide sequence: TGTGCCAGCAGTGCTCTTCCCGGGACTAGCGGGACCAGGGGGTACAATGAGCAGTTCTTC.

The chain joins TRBV2 to TRBJ2-7; a possible D gene is TRBD1 (6 bases). The V end was cut by 5 bases, the J end by 3 bases, with 11 bases between. The CDR3 is made up of 13 amino acids. The germline V gene has CDR1 SNHLY and CDR2 FYNNEI. In nucleotides, the CDR3 is TGTGCCAGCAGTCAGCAGGGGATCTACGAGCAGTACTTC. This translates into CASSQQGIYEQYF.

This chain joins TRBV11-2 and TRBJ2-7; a weak D match, TRBD1 (6 bases). This CDR3 region has 13 residues. Trimming stripped 3 bases from V and 4 bases from J, with 10 bases between. Germline V gives CDR1 SGHAT, CDR2 FQNNGV. The CDR3 spells CASSFLTGYEQYF. CDR3 DNA: TGTGCCAGCAGCTTTTTGACAGGTTACGAGCAGTACTTC.

This clone was seen a single time. The rearrangement joins TRBV9 to TRBJ2-1; 9 bases match TRBD1. CDR1 is SGDLS, CDR2 YYNGEE, per germline. J gave up 3 bases and V 2 bases, and 6 bases lay outside the gene matches. This CDR3 spans 16 amino acids. This CDR3 is CASSVTPGQGYNEQFF. CDR3 nucleotides: TGTGCCAGCAGCGTGACTCCGGGACAGGGCTACAATGAGCAGTTCTTC. Combining the CDR3 with reference TRBV9 and TRBJ2-1 gives the whole variable domain DSGVTQTPKHLITATGQRVTLRCSPRSGDLSVYWYQQSLDQGLQFLIQYYNGEERAKGNILERFSAQQFPDLHSELNLSSLELGDSALYFCASSVTPGQGYNEQFFGPGTRLTVL.

This chain uses TRBV7-2 with TRBJ2-1, with a weak D call TRBD2 (6 bases). V was clipped by 1 base and J by 6 bases, with 13 bases between them. CDR3 length equals 15 residues. Germline CDR1 and CDR2: SGHTA and FQGNSA. CDR3 nucleotide sequence: TGTGCCAGCAGCTTAGGCTACCGGGAGCCCAATGAGCAGTTCTTC. It translates to CASSLGYREPNEQFF.

This clone was detected a few times. CDR3 loop: CASSYGGAGGGYTF. CDR3 DNA: TGTGCCAGCAGTTACGGAGGAGCAGGGGGCGGCTACACCTTC. The chain is built from TRBV6-5 and TRBJ1-2, with 8 bases aligning to TRBD1. CDR3 length: 14 amino acids. In germline, CDR1 is MNHEY, CDR2 SVGAGI. Trimming cost V 2 bases and J 8 bases; bases outside gene matches: 7.